Each of the 5 T cell receptor beta chains below was sequenced from the same sample in a study of cytomegalovirus exposure and HLA in healthy donors. With 60 Vbeta and 13 Jbeta primers, the PCR was carried out. Clones were read by immunoSEQ multiplex PCR, and TCRdb kept only the in-frame ones, dropping some. The sample lists 50,000 to 55,000 clones, 65% to 85% occurring once. Material: PBMCs. The receptors stem from a boy younger than 18 in good health and CMV-seropositive.

This rearrangement joins TRBV9 to TRBJ2-7; 7 bases match TRBD1. The CDR3 loop spans 14 amino acids. From germline, CDR1 is SGDLS and CDR2 YYNGEE. J gave up 2 bases and V 1 base, and 3 bases lay outside the gene matches. The CDR3 DNA sequence: TGTGCCAGCAGCGTAACGGGACAGACCTACGAGCAGTACTTC. This codes for CASSVTGQTYEQYF.

This clone was counted once. The chain combines TRBV6-1 with TRBJ1-1, with 11 positions matching TRBD1. V lost 0 bases and J lost 4; bases outside the gene matches: 4. The germline V gene has CDR1 MNHNS and CDR2 SASEGT. The CDR3 is 16 amino acids. The CDR3 region has the DNA TGTGCCAGCAGTGAAGCTTCGGGACAGGGGGGCACTGAAGCTTTCTTT. It codes for CASSEASGQGGTEAFF.

The chain links TRBV10-3 to TRBJ2-3; 12 nucleotides match TRBD1. V was clipped by 3 bases and J by 2 bases; unmatched bases: 12. Germline CDR1 and CDR2: ENHRY and SYGVKD. This CDR3 has 19 residues. In DNA, the CDR3 is TGTGCCATCAGTGAATATGGGACAGGGGGCTCCTCCAACACAGATACGCAGTATTTT. Translation gives CAISEYGTGGSSNTDTQYF.

The chain couples TRBV4-2 to TRBJ1-5; tentatively, D is TRBD1 (5 bases). V gave up 0 bases and J gave up 5 bases, with 11 bases separating them. The CDR3 consists of 15 residues. The germline V gene has CDR1 LGHNA and CDR2 YNFKEQ. Written as DNA, the CDR3 is TGTGCCAGCAGCCAAGATAGCGGGACGCATCAGCCCCAGCATTTT. This encodes CASSQDSGTHQPQHF.

This chain links TRBV13 with TRBJ1-1, with a weak D call TRBD1 (5 bases). V lost 5 bases and J lost 0, with 13 bases in between. This CDR3 is built from 15 residues. Germline V CDR1 and CDR2: PRHDT, FYEKMQ (reference sequence). The DNA of the CDR3 is TGTGCCAGCAGCGGTCCGACAGCCATGAACACTGAAGCTTTCTTT. Translating it yields CASSGPTAMNTEAFF.